The following is a T cell receptor beta chain sequence with its context. Its antigen is unidentified. This CDR3 comprises 17 residues. Trimming removed 4 bases from V and 0 bases from J, with 19 bases in between. Germline V gene data show CDR1 as SGHVT and CDR2 as SQSDAQ. The data belong to a study of T cell responses to AZD1222 COVID-19 vaccine. Study-wide points: In the spike-specific TCR repertoire, nearly half reportedly target unmutated variant regions. Along spike, vaccine-associated CD4 TCRs were found throughout, with dominance at 160-218 and 743-854.

TCRdb keeps only in-frame clones here, not all; method: immunoSEQ multiplex PCR. Among 110,000 to 150,000 clones listed, around 92% were seen once. The genes are TRBV7-4 and TRBJ2-7; TRBD1 might be the D (6 bases). This TCR derives from an adult who had recovered from COVID-19. Source: peripheral blood, taken after recovery from COVID-19. The CDR3 region has the DNA TGTGCCAGCAGCTCAAGTGGGCCGGGACATCTCTCCTACGAGCAGTACTTC. This encodes CASSSSGPGHLSYEQYF.